The TCR beta chain under discussion was sequenced for a study of cytomegalovirus exposure and HLA in healthy donors. This PCR relied on a set of 60 Vbeta primers and 13 Jbeta primers. This table comes from immunoSEQ multiplex PCR, and its TCRdb copy is limited to in-frame clones, with some not included. The sample includes 200,000 or so clones, around 85% of them seen just once. This clone was recorded once. This CDR3 has 17 residues. Trimming took 8 bases from V and 1 from J, leaving 21 bases between them. Germline V gives CDR1 SGHRS, CDR2 YFSETQ. The chain carries TRBV5-1 and TRBJ2-2; tentatively, D is TRBD2 (5 bases). The receptor was isolated from a human donor in good health. The sample comprised PBMCs. The CDR3 region is CASGPGRQGRNTGELFF. CDR3 bases: TGCGCCAGTGGCCCGGGAAGGCAAGGGCGGAACACCGGGGAGCTGTTTTTT.